These T cell receptor beta chains were read from a single sample in a study of blood T cell repertoires in COVID-19. Assay used: immunoSEQ multiplex PCR; TCRdb lists only in-frame clones, some missing. Here the sample spans 200,000 to 250,000 clones, about nine tenths being singletons. The sample comprised peripheral blood. The receptors here all came from a man in his fifties or sixties who had recovered from COVID-19. Each CDR3 is given with its conserved first and last residue. The D gene is left open where the match is weak. Expanded clones are given a class, and other clones once, few, many or no size at all.

j_call,clone_size,v_call,d_call,cdr3_nt,cdr3_aa
TRBJ2-2,-,TRBV29-1,-,TGCAGCGCCTCACATGCGAACACCGGGGAGCTGTTTTTT,CSASHANTGELFF
TRBJ2-5,-,TRBV5-5,-,TGTGCCAGCAGCTTGGCCGTGGGAGTAGAGACCCAGTACTTC,CASSLAVGVETQYF
TRBJ2-7,-,TRBV3-1/TRBV3-2,-,TGTGCCAGCAGCCAAGGTACAGGGAATTACTACGAGCAGTACTTC,CASSQGTGNYYEQYF
TRBJ2-3,-,TRBV7-9,-,TGTGCCAGCAGCTTATCGGCCACAAGTGGGGAGAAAGATACGCAGTATTTT,CASSLSATSGEKDTQYF
TRBJ1-1,-,TRBV11-1,-,TGTGCCAGCAGCTTAGAGGGACAAACTGAAGCTTTCTTT,CASSLEGQTEAFF
TRBJ2-7,-,TRBV5-6,-,TGTGCCAGCAGCTTCGAATTTGGGGCGGGATCCACCTACGAGCAGTACTTC,CASSFEFGAGSTYEQYF
TRBJ2-1,-,TRBV6-1,TRBD2,TGTGCCAGCATTGAGAGTAGCGGGAGGAGCTCCTACAATGAGCAGTTCTTC,CASIESSGRSSYNEQFF
TRBJ2-7,-,TRBV7-6,TRBD2,TGTGCCAGCAGCTTAAAGGAGACTAGCGGGGAGTACGAGCAGTACTTC,CASSLKETSGEYEQYF
TRBJ2-7,-,TRBV12-3/TRBV12-4,-,TGTGCCAGCAGGAGGACTAAGAGCTACGAGCAGTACTTC,CASRRTKSYEQYF
TRBJ1-6,-,TRBV19,-,TGTGCCAGTACCGACCGCGGGGATAATTCACCCCTCCACTTT,CASTDRGDNSPLHF
TRBJ1-5,-,TRBV7-2,-,TGTGCCAGCAGCTCTCGGTGGGGGGGAGGTAATCAGCCCCAGCATTTT,CASSSRWGGGNQPQHF
TRBJ2-2,-,TRBV13,TRBD1,TGTGCCAGCAGCGTGTACGGGACAGGGAACACCGGGGAGCTGTTTTTT,CASSVYGTGNTGELFF
TRBJ2-5,-,TRBV28,-,TGTGCCAGCAGCCTTTCGACTAGAGGGAAAGAGACCCAGTACTTC,CASSLSTRGKETQYF
TRBJ1-2,-,TRBV6-5,TRBD1,TGTGCCAGCAGTTACTCATGGACAGGGGTTAACTATGGCTACACCTTC,CASSYSWTGVNYGYTF
TRBJ1-4,-,TRBV7-2,TRBD1,TGTGCCAGCAGCCAAGACAGGGTTAATGAAAAACTGTTTTTT,CASSQDRVNEKLFF
TRBJ1-1,-,TRBV29-1,-,TGCAGCGTTGCGAGGGACACTGAAGCTTTCTTT,CSVARDTEAFF
TRBJ1-6,-,TRBV5-1,TRBD1,TGCGCCAGCAGCCCCCAGACAGGGAGTAATAATTCACCCCTCCACTTT,CASSPQTGSNNSPLHF
TRBJ2-7,-,TRBV20-1,-,TGCAGTGCTAGTATTGGCGGCGAGCAGTACTTC,CSASIGGEQYF
TRBJ2-3,-,TRBV6-5,TRBD2,TGTGCCAGCAGTATCCGCGGGGGTGGTACAGATACGCAGTATTTT,CASSIRGGGTDTQYF
TRBJ2-7,-,TRBV28,-,TGTGCCAGCAGTACCGGGACAATCCTCTACGAGCAGTACTTC,CASSTGTILYEQYF
TRBJ1-2,-,TRBV7-9,TRBD1,TGTGCCAGCAGCATCCGACAGGGGTATGGCTACACCTTC,CASSIRQGYGYTF
TRBJ2-2,-,TRBV7-3,TRBD2,TGTGCCAGCAGCCCGGAAGCGGGAGTAAACACCGGGGAGCTGTTTTTT,CASSPEAGVNTGELFF
TRBJ2-1,once,TRBV7-9,-,TGTGCCAGTCCTACAGGGTACAATGAGCAGTTCTTC,CASPTGYNEQFF
TRBJ2-1,-,TRBV5-1,-,TGCGCCAGCAGTTTGGGGTTGGCGGATGAGCAGTTCTTC,CASSLGLADEQFF
TRBJ1-6,-,TRBV28,-,TGTGCCAGCAGGAGCACAGGGAGTTCACCCCTCCACTTT,CASRSTGSSPLHF
TRBJ2-1,-,TRBV14,TRBD2,TGTGCCAGCACCACTAGCGGGAGGAACAATGAGCAGTTCTTC,CASTTSGRNNEQFF
TRBJ1-4,once,TRBV5-4,-,TGTGCCAGCAGCAGCGGGAGCGCCCGGGGTGAAAAACTGTTTTTT,CASSSGSARGEKLFF
TRBJ2-2,once,TRBV15,TRBD2,TGTGCCACCAGCAAGGAGGCTGGGGGGGCCGGGGAGCTGTTTTTT,CATSKEAGGAGELFF
TRBJ2-3,-,TRBV5-1,-,TGCGCCAGCGCCCCCTGGCGGTTCACAGATACGCAGTATTTT,CASAPWRFTDTQYF
TRBJ1-6,-,TRBV5-6,-,TGTGCCAGCAGCTTGGAAGGACAGCCTCTTAATTCACCCCTCCACTTT,CASSLEGQPLNSPLHF
TRBJ1-6,-,TRBV7-2,-,TGTGCCAGCATCCCAGGGCTCAGGGAGGCCAATTCACCCCTCCACTTT,CASIPGLREANSPLHF
TRBJ1-2,once,TRBV11-2,TRBD1,TGTGCCAGCAGCTTAGACGGACAGGGGAGCTACACCTTC,CASSLDGQGSYTF
TRBJ2-3,-,TRBV7-2,-,TGTGCCAGCAGCTTAGCGGCCCTGGATACGCAGTATTTT,CASSLAALDTQYF
TRBJ2-1,-,TRBV7-9,TRBD2,TGTGCCAGCAGCTTCAGCGGGGGCCCCTACAATGAGCAGTTCTTC,CASSFSGGPYNEQFF